This T cell receptor (beta chain) stems from a study of breast tumors, draining lymph nodes, adjacent tissues. TCRdb itself ran the multiplex PCR reads through MiXCR, one entry per CDR3 protein. The sample records some 250,000 distinct CDR3 sequences, 30% to 35% being singletons. Axillary draining lymph nodes of breast cancer patients supplied the node samples. This CDR3 is 14 amino acids long. Germline assignment: CDR1 SGHNT and CDR2 YYREEE (reference sequence). With 5 bases removed from V and 5 bases from J, the gap between germline ends came to 11 bases. The source of this sequence is a female donor with breast cancer. Some clones in this sample may be carry-over from other donors' samples. The chain couples TRBV5-4 to TRBJ1-6; no firm D call. The specimen was axillary lymph node tissue. In nucleotides, the CDR3 is TGTGCCAGCAGGACAACGGCCGATAATTCACCCCTCCACTTT. Residues: CASRTTADNSPLHF.